Listed below are T cell receptor beta chains from one sample, sequenced in a study of T-cell memory formation after mild COVID-19. TCRdb ran MiXCR on the 5' RACE reads and lists one entry per CDR3 protein. Seen here are under 400,000 distinct CDR3 sequences, under 30% observed once, and the top ten hold approximately 13%. The sample was PBMCs or a T cell subset sorted from them (not recorded which). Receptors were obtained from an adult woman who had mild COVID-19 (a few samples of this study predate the infection). Cell type and time point are not known. Each CDR3 is given with its conserved first and last residue.

v_call	cdr3_length	j_call	cdr3_aa
TRBV12-3/TRBV12-4	15	TRBJ2-1	CASSLQAGVLNEQFF
TRBV6-2/TRBV6-3	14	TRBJ2-5	CASSSSGSKETQYF
TRBV5-5	16	TRBJ2-3	CASSLAWASEADTQYF
TRBV3-1	15	TRBJ1-3	CASRSSGTNGNTIYF
TRBV12-3/TRBV12-4	15	TRBJ2-1	CASSLDRGLAREQFF
TRBV5-1	17	TRBJ2-3	CASSLGDRELYADTQYF
TRBV15	15	TRBJ1-4	CATSRDDRGGEKLFF
TRBV6-2/TRBV6-3	14	TRBJ1-1	CASTPQEGLTEAFF
TRBV7-2	14	TRBJ1-1	CASSIQTRWTEAFF
TRBV12-3/TRBV12-4	15	TRBJ2-3	CASSFSPPQADTQYF
TRBV7-3	14	TRBJ2-2	CASSFSRDTGELFF
TRBV29-1	11	TRBJ1-1	CSAQGHTEAFF
TRBV2	14	TRBJ2-2	CASDRDRGPGELFF
TRBV10-3	16	TRBJ1-1	CAISESPDRGYTEAFF
TRBV11-2	16	TRBJ1-1	CASSLEPGRRNTEAFF
TRBV7-3	13	TRBJ2-1	CASSFGTPNEQFF
TRBV12-3/TRBV12-4	14	TRBJ2-7	CASRRKAGAYEQYF
TRBV27	15	TRBJ2-2	CASSWTSGNTGELFF
TRBV30	13	TRBJ2-1	CAWSVRPPDEQFF
TRBV2	15	TRBJ2-3	CASSDGTGLTDTQYF
TRBV7-3	16	TRBJ2-5	CASSLTGTTSGETQYF
TRBV7-6	15	TRBJ2-1	CASSFLPGGGDEQFF
TRBV15	14	TRBJ2-2	CATSPEANTGELFF
TRBV20-1	15	TRBJ2-7	CSARDPAGGLYEQYF
TRBV7-6	15	TRBJ2-7	CASSIMTGPYYEQYF
TRBV24-1	16	TRBJ1-2	CATSGRSTGPNYGYTF
TRBV6-2/TRBV6-3	14	TRBJ2-2	CASTRDIDTGELFF
TRBV6-1	16	TRBJ1-3	CASDERWTRAGNTIYF
TRBV6-6	15	TRBJ2-6	CATWTRSSGANVLTF
TRBV19	13	TRBJ1-1	CASSKQGNTEAFF
TRBV24-1	16	TRBJ2-1	CATSDFGPIGNNEQFF
TRBV18	15	TRBJ1-1	CASSPAAGMNTEAFF
TRBV6-6	16	TRBJ1-2	CASSYWGGQGAGGYTF
TRBV29-1	14	TRBJ2-7	CSVEPLAGDYEQYF
TRBV7-7	15	TRBJ2-1	CASSFDISSYNEQFF
TRBV15	14	TRBJ2-7	CATSSLDRVHEQYF
TRBV30	15	TRBJ2-3	CAWSEGTGRTDTQYF
TRBV20-1	13	TRBJ1-3	CSALWNSGNTIYF
TRBV7-2	14	TRBJ2-1	CASSTYSGAGGQFF
TRBV12-3/TRBV12-4	13	TRBJ2-2	CASSLAFAGELFF